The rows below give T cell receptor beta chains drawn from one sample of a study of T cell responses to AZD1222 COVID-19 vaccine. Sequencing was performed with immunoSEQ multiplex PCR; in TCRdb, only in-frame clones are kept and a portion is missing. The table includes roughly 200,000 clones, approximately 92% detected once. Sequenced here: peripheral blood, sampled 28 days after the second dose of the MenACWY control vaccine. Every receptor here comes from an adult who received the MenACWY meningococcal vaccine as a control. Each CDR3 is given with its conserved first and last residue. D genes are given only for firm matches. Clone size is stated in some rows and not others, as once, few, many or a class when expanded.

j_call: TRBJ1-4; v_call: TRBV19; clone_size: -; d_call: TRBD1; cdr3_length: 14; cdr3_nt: TGTGCCAGTAGTGGGACAGCAACTAATGAAAAACTGTTTTTT; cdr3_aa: CASSGTATNEKLFF
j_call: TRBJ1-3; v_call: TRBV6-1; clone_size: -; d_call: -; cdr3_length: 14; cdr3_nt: TGTGCCAGCAGTGAGTCAGCTTACGGAAACACCATATATTTT; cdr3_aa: CASSESAYGNTIYF
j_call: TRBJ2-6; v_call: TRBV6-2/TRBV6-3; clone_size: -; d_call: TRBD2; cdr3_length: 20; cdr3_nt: TGTGCCAGCAGTTACGATAGTGGAGTAGCGGGAAACTCTGGGGCCAACGTCCTGACTTTC; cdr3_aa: CASSYDSGVAGNSGANVLTF
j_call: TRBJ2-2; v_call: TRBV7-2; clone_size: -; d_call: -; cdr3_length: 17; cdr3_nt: TGTGCCAGCAGCCTCTCCGTCGGGGGCCCAAACACCGGGGAGCTGTTTTTT; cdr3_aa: CASSLSVGGPNTGELFF
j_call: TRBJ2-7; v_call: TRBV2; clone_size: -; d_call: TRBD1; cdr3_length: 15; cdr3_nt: TGTGCCAGCAGTCTACACCGGGACAGAACCTACGAGCAGTACTTC; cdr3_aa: CASSLHRDRTYEQYF
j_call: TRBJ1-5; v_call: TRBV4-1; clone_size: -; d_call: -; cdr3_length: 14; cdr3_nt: TGCGCCAGCAGCCAAGATGGTCAAAATCAGCCCCAGCATTTT; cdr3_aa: CASSQDGQNQPQHF
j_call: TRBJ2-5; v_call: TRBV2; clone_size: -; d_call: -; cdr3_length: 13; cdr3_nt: TGTGCCAGCAGTGTTGGGGGGTTGGGGACCCAGTACTTC; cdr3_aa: CASSVGGLGTQYF
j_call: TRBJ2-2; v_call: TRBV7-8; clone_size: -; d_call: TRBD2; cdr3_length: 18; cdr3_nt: TGTGCCAGCAGCTTGCCCGGGACTAGCGGGGGGCTCTCCGGGGAGCTGTTTTTT; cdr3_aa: CASSLPGTSGGLSGELFF
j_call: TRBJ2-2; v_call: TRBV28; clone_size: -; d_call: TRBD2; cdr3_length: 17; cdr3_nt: TGTGCCAGCGGCCCAAAGGCGGCTAGCGGGAACACCGGGGAGCTGTTTTTT; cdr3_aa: CASGPKAASGNTGELFF
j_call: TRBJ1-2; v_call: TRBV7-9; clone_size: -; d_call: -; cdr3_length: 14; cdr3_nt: TGTGCCAGCAGCACTGGGACGGCCGGCTATGGCTACACCTTC; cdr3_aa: CASSTGTAGYGYTF
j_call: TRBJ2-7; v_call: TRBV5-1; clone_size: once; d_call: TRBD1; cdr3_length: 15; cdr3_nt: TGCGCCAGCAGCTTGGTGACAGGGGGCTCCTACGAGCAGTACTTC; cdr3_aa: CASSLVTGGSYEQYF
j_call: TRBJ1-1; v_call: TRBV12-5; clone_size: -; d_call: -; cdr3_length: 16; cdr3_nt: TGTGCTAGTGGTTTGGCCCCTCATTCCGGGAGCACTGAAGCTTTCTTT; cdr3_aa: CASGLAPHSGSTEAFF
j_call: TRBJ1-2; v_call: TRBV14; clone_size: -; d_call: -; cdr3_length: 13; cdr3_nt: TGTGCCAGCAGACGGGGAGGGACCGATGGCTACACCTTC; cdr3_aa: CASRRGGTDGYTF
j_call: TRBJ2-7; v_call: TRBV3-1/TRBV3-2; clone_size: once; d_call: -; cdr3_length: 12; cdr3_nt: TGTGCCAGCCGGGACTCTTCCTACGAGCAGTACTTC; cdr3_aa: CASRDSSYEQYF
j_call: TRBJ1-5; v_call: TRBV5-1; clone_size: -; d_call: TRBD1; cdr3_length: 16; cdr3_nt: TGCGCCAGCAGCTTGGGAGGGACAGCGAGCAATCAGCCCCAGCATTTT; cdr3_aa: CASSLGGTASNQPQHF
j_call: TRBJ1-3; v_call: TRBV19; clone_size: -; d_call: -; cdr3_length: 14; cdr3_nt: TGTGCCAGTACCCCAGGTCTACGGGGAAACACCATATATTTT; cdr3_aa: CASTPGLRGNTIYF
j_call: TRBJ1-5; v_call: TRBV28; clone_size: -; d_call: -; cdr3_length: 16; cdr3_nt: TGTGCCAGCAGTTCCTGGGGAGCGTCCAAGGATCAGCCCCAGCATTTT; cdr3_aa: CASSSWGASKDQPQHF
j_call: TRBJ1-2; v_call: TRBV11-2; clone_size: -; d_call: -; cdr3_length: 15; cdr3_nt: TGTGCCAGCAGCTTCGGTCCGGCAGACAACTATGGCTACACCTTC; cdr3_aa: CASSFGPADNYGYTF
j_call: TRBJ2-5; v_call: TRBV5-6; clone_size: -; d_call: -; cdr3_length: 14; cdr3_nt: TGTGCCAGCAGCTCCCCGACAGGAGAAGAGACCCAGTACTTC; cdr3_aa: CASSSPTGEETQYF
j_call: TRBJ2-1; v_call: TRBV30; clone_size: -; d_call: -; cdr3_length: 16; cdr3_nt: TGTGCCTGGGCCATGATACTAGTGTTTAGTAGCAATGAGCAGTTCTTC; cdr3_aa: CAWAMILVFSSNEQFF
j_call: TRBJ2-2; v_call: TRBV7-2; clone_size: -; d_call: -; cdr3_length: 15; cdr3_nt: TGTGCCAGCAGCTTAGGACATCGGATGGGCGGGGAGCTGTTTTTT; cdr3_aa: CASSLGHRMGGELFF
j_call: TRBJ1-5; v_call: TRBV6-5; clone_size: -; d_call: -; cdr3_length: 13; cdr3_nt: TGTGCCACCCGGGAAGTGATTCGTCAGCCCCAGCATTTT; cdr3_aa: CATREVIRQPQHF
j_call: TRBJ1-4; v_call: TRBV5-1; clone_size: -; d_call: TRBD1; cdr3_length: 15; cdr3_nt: TGCGCCAGCAGCTCGACAGGGAATCTAGGCGAAAAACTGTTTTTT; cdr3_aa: CASSSTGNLGEKLFF
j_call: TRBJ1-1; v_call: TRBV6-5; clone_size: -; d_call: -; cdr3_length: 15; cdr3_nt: TGTGCCAGCAGTTACTCCAGGGTGAGGGGCACTGAAGCTTTCTTT; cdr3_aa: CASSYSRVRGTEAFF
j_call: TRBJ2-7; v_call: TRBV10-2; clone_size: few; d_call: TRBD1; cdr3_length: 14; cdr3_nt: TGCGCCAGCAGTGAGTCGGGGACAGACCACGAGCAGTACTTC; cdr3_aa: CASSESGTDHEQYF
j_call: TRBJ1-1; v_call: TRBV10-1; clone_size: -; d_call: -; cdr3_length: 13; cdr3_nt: TGCGCCAGCAGTGAGTCGACGAGCTATGAAGCTTTCTTT; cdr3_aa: CASSESTSYEAFF
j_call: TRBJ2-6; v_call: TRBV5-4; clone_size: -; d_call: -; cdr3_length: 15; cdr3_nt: TGTGCCAGCAGGCTGCAGGGGTCTGGGGCCAACGTCCTGACTTTC; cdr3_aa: CASRLQGSGANVLTF
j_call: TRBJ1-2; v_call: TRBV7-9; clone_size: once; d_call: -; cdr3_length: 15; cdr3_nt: TGTGCCAGCAGCTTAGAAGAGGGGGGCCGGAAAGGCTACACCTTC; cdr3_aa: CASSLEEGGRKGYTF
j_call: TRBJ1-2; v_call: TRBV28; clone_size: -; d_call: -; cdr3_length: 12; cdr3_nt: TGTGCCAGCGCCCCCAGGGTCTATGGCTACACCTTC; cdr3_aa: CASAPRVYGYTF
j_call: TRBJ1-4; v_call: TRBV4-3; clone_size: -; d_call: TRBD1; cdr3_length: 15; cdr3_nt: TGCGCCAGCAGCCGGAACAGGGGGCAGATTGAAAAACTGTTTTTT; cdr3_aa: CASSRNRGQIEKLFF
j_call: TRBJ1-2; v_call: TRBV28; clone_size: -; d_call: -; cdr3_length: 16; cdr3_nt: TGTGCCAGCAGTTTATATTCGGGAAGCTACAACTATGGCTACACCTTC; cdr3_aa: CASSLYSGSYNYGYTF
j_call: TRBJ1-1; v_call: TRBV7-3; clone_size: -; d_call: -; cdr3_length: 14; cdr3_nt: TGTGCCAGCAGCACAGGGAGCAGTGGTACTGAAGCTTTCTTT; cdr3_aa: CASSTGSSGTEAFF
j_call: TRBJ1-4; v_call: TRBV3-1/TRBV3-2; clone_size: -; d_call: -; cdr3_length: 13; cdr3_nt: TGTGCCAGCAGCCACAGGGCAGCTGAAAAACTGTTTTTT; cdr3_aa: CASSHRAAEKLFF
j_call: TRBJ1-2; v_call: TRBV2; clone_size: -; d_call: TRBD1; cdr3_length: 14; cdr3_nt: TGTGCCAGCAGCCGCAGGGGGCCAGTCTATGGCTACACCTTC; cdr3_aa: CASSRRGPVYGYTF
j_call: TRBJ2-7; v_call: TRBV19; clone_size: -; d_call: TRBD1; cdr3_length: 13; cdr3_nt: TGTGCCAGTAGTATCGAGGGGGCGTACGAGCAGTACTTC; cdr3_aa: CASSIEGAYEQYF
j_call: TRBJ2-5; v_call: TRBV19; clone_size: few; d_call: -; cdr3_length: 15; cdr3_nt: TGTGCCAGTAGTATTAGAGGGATATCAAAAGAGACCCAGTACTTC; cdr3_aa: CASSIRGISKETQYF
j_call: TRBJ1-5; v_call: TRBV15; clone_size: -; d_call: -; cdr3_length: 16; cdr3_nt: TGTGCCACCAGCAGAGATCATGGCAATAGCAATCAGCCCCAGCATTTT; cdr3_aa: CATSRDHGNSNQPQHF
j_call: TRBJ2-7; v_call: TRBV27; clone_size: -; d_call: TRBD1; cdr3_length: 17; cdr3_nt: TGTGCCAGCAGCCGCACCTCCACCGGGACAGGTACCTACGAGCAGTACTTC; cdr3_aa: CASSRTSTGTGTYEQYF
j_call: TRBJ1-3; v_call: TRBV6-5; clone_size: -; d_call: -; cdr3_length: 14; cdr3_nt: TGTGCCAGCAGTCCGCTCGCGGGATCCCACACCATATATTTT; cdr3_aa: CASSPLAGSHTIYF
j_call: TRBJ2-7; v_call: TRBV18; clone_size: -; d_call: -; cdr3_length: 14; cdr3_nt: TGTGCCAGCTCACCGGGGGCAGGTGACAACGAGCAGTACTTC; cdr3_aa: CASSPGAGDNEQYF
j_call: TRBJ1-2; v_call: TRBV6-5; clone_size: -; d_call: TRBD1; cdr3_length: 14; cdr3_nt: TGTGCCAGCAGTTACGCAGGGGGTGGCTATGGCTACACCTTC; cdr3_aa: CASSYAGGGYGYTF
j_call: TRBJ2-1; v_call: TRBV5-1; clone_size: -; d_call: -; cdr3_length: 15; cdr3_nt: TGCGCCAGCAGCCCCTCAGGGGTTTCCTACAATGAGCAGTTCTTC; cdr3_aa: CASSPSGVSYNEQFF
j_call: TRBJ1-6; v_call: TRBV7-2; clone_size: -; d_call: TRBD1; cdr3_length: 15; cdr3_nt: TGTGCCAGCAGCTTATCCGACAGGGGGCTATCACCCCTCCACTTT; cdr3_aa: CASSLSDRGLSPLHF
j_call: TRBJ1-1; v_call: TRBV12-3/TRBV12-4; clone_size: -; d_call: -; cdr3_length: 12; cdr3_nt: TGTGCCAGCAGTTTAGGTACCGTGAAAGCTTTCTTT; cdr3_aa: CASSLGTVKAFF
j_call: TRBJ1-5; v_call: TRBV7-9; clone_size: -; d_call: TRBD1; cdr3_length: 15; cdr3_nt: TGTGCCAGCAGCAGACAGGGGGCGGGGAATCAGCCCCAGCATTTT; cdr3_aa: CASSRQGAGNQPQHF
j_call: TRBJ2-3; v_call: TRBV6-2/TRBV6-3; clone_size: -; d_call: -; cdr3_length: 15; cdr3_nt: TGTGCCAGCAGTTACCTTCGGACTGCCACAGATACGCAGTATTTT; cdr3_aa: CASSYLRTATDTQYF
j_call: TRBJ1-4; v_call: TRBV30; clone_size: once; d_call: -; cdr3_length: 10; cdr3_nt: TGTGCCTGGAGTGGGGAAAAACTGTTTTTT; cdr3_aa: CAWSGEKLFF
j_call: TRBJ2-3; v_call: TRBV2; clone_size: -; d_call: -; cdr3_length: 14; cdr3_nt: TGTGCCAGCAGTGACCTTTCCGCGACAGATACGCAGTATTTT; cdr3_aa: CASSDLSATDTQYF
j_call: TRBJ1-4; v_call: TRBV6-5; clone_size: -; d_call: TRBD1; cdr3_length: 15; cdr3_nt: TGTGCCAGCAGCGCCGGGGCGACAGGGCATGAAAAACTGTTTTTT; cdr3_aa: CASSAGATGHEKLFF
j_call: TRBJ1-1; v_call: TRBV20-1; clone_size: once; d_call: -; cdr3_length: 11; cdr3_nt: TGCAGTGCTACCGGGCGAACTGAAGCTTTCTTT; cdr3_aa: CSATGRTEAFF
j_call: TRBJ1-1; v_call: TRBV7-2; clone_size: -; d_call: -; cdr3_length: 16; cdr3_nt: TGTGCCAGCAGCTCCACCGGCGCAGGTGGGAGCACTGAAGCTTTCTTT; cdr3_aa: CASSSTGAGGSTEAFF
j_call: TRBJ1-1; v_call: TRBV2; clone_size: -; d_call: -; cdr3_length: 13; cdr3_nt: TGTGCCAGCAGGCCCACGGTGGACACTGAAGCTTTCTTT; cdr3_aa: CASRPTVDTEAFF